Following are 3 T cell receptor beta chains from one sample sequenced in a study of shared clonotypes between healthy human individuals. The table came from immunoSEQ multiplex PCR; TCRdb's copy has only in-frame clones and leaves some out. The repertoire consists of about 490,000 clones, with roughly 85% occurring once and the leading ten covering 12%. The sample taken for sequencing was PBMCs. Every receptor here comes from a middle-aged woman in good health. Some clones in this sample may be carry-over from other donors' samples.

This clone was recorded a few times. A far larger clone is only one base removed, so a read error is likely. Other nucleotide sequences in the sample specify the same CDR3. CDR3 sequence reads: CAWRRLLYQETQYF. CDR3 nucleotide sequence: TGTGCCTGGAGGAGGCTACTGTACCAAGAGACCCAGTACTTC. The V call is TRBV30, the J call TRBJ2-5; D not resolved. Germline V gene sequence: CDR1 GTSNPN, CDR2 SVGIG (reference sequence). This CDR3 is built from 14 residues. Trimming pared 3 bases from V and 0 bases from J, leaving 11 bases between.

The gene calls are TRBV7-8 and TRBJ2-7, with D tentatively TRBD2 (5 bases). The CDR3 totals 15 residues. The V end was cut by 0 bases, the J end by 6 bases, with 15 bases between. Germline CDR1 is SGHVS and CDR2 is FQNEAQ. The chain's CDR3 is CASSLASGFSAEQYF. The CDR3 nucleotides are TGTGCCAGCAGCTTAGCGTCGGGGTTCTCTGCCGAGCAGTACTTC.

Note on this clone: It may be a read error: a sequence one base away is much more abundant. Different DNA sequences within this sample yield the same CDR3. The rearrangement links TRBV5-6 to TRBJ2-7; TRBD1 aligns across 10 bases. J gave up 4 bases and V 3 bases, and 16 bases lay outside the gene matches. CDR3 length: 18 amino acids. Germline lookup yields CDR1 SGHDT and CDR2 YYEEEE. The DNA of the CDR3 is TGTGCCAGCAGCTCCCACCGGGACAGGGGTATCGTTACATACGAGCAGTACTTC. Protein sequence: CASSSHRDRGIVTYEQYF.